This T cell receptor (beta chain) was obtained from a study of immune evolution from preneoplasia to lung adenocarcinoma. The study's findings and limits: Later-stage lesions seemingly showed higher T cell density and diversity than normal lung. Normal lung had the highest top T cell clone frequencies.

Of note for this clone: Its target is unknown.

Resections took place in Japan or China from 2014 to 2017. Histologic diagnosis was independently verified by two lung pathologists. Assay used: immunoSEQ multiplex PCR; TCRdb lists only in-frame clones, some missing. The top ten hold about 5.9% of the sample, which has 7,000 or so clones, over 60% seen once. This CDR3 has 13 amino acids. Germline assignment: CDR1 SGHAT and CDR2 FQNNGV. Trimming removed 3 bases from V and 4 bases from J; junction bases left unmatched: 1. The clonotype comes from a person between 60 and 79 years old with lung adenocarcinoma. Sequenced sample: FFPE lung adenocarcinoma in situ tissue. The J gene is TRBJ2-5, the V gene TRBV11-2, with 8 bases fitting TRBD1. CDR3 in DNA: TGTGCCAGCAGCTTTCAGGGGGCAGAGACCCAGTACTTC. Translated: CASSFQGAETQYF.